Listed below are T cell receptor beta chains from one sample, sequenced in a study of shared clonotypes between healthy human individuals. Libraries were prepared by immunoSEQ multiplex PCR; TCRdb keeps only in-frame clonotypes and omits some of them. The data contain 600,000 to 750,000 clones, roughly 91% of them singletons. Specimen: memory CD8+ T cells from PBMCs. The origin of the receptors is a man between 18 and 29 years old in good health. Some clones in this sample may be carry-over from other donors' samples. CDR3s include the opening cysteine and the closing phenylalanine or tryptophan. The D gene is left open where the match is weak. Clone size, where shown, is once, few, many, or a class for clones that have expanded.

TRBJ1-5 TRBV6-1 NA 16 NA CASSEWGRGGNQPQHF TGTGCCAGCAGCGAATGGGGCCGGGGAGGCAATCAGCCCCAGCATTTT
TRBJ1-3 TRBV18 NA 16 once CASSPQGTQLGNTIYF TGTGCCAGCTCACCACAGGGTACCCAACTTGGAAACACCATATATTTT
TRBJ2-1 TRBV7-8 NA 13 NA CASSSQEYNEQFF TGTGCCAGCAGCTCCCAAGAATACAATGAGCAGTTCTTC
TRBJ2-7 TRBV29-1 NA 13 NA CSVVLSLSYEQYF TGCAGCGTTGTTCTGTCACTCTCCTACGAGCAGTACTTC
TRBJ2-5 TRBV7-6 NA 16 NA CASSLRGALVQETQYF TGTGCCAGCAGCTTGCGAGGGGCTCTGGTTCAAGAGACCCAGTACTTC
TRBJ1-1 TRBV29-1 NA 12 NA CSAAGTNTEAFF TGCAGCGCCGCCGGGACAAACACTGAAGCTTTCTTT
TRBJ1-3 TRBV6-1 NA 14 few CASSVRGSGNTIYF TGTGCCAGCAGTGTCAGAGGCTCTGGAAACACCATATATTTT
TRBJ2-7 TRBV19 NA 16 NA CASSISLNSLAYEQYF TGTGCCAGTAGTATTTCGCTTAATAGCCTAGCCTACGAGCAGTACTTC
TRBJ2-7 TRBV5-6 NA 14 NA CASSSTGSPYEQYF TGTGCCAGCAGCTCAACCGGGTCCCCCTACGAGCAGTACTTC
TRBJ2-7 TRBV7-9 TRBD2 14 NA CASSLTGGRDEQYF TGTGCCAGCAGCCTCACGGGGGGTCGGGACGAGCAGTACTTC
TRBJ1-2 TRBV10-3 TRBD1 14 NA CANRPGDRSYGYTF TGTGCCAACAGACCTGGGGACAGGAGCTATGGCTACACCTTC
TRBJ1-2 TRBV19 NA 15 NA CASSIPRMTNYGYTF TGTGCCAGTAGTATTCCCCGGATGACTAACTATGGCTACACCTTC
TRBJ2-3 TRBV10-3 TRBD2 17 NA CAISSGTSGSSTDTQYF TGTGCCATCAGCTCCGGGACTAGTGGGAGCAGCACAGATACGCAGTATTTT
TRBJ2-7 TRBV9 NA 16 once CASSVAHSGSSYEQYF TGTGCCAGCAGCGTAGCTCACAGCGGTAGCTCCTACGAGCAGTACTTC
TRBJ1-1 TRBV27 NA 14 NA CASSFGGTATEAFF TGTGCCAGCAGTTTCGGCGGGACCGCAACCGAAGCTTTCTTT
TRBJ2-7 TRBV19 TRBD2 15 NA CASSTVAGVSYEQYF TGTGCCAGTAGTACCGTGGCGGGAGTTAGCTACGAGCAGTACTTC
TRBJ2-1 TRBV7-2 NA 17 NA CASREKVGGRVGNEQFF TGTGCCAGCAGGGAGAAGGTCGGCGGAAGGGTAGGGAATGAGCAGTTCTTC
TRBJ2-7 TRBV5-5 NA 12 NA CASSGREDEQYF TGTGCCAGCAGCGGGAGAGAGGACGAGCAGTACTTC
TRBJ2-2 TRBV7-9 NA 12 NA CASSSSAGELFF TGTGCCAGCAGCTCGTCTGCCGGGGAGCTGTTTTTT
TRBJ2-7 TRBV5-1 TRBD2 17 NA CASSWRGTSGRVYEQYF TGCGCCAGCAGCTGGAGGGGGACTAGCGGGAGGGTTTACGAGCAGTACTTC
TRBJ2-1 TRBV2 NA 16 NA CASSERQDSSYNEQFF TGTGCCAGCAGCGAACGACAGGACAGCTCTTACAATGAGCAGTTCTTC
TRBJ2-3 TRBV6-5 NA 14 NA CASSYRDITDTQYF TGTGCCAGCAGTTACAGGGATATAACGGATACGCAGTATTTT
TRBJ1-2 TRBV7-9 TRBD1 14 once CASSPRTGAYGYTF TGTGCCAGCAGCCCAAGGACAGGCGCCTATGGCTACACCTTC
TRBJ2-7 TRBV19 NA 12 NA CASSSWGYEQYF TGTGCCAGTAGTTCCTGGGGTTACGAGCAGTACTTC
TRBJ2-7 TRBV18 NA 19 NA CASSNNRPGDLPISYEQYF TGTGCCAGCTCAAATAACCGCCCGGGGGACTTACCGATCTCCTACGAGCAGTACTTC
TRBJ1-5 TRBV10-3 NA 16 NA CAISEWGGYSNQPQHF TGTGCCATCAGTGAGTGGGGGGGCTATAGCAATCAGCCCCAGCATTTT
TRBJ2-7 TRBV6-5 NA 14 NA CASSLGVSSWEQYF TGTGCCAGCAGTCTAGGAGTTAGTTCGTGGGAGCAGTACTTC
TRBJ2-7 TRBV4-1 TRBD2 16 NA CASSQDPGLATHEQYF TGCGCCAGCAGCCAAGATCCGGGACTAGCAACCCACGAGCAGTACTTC
TRBJ2-2 TRBV6-5 TRBD1 15 NA CASSSGTALAGELFF TGTGCCAGCAGTTCCGGGACAGCGTTGGCCGGGGAGCTGTTTTTT
TRBJ1-4 TRBV7-2 NA 17 once CASSQRGIGSRGEKLFF TGTGCCAGCAGCCAACGGGGTATTGGCTCCCGAGGGGAAAAACTGTTTTTT
TRBJ2-2 TRBV15 NA 15 NA CATSRSGHSTGELFF TGTGCCACCAGCAGATCGGGACACTCCACCGGGGAGCTGTTTTTT
TRBJ2-6 TRBV13 TRBD1 16 once CASSPNRGKGANVLTF TGTGCCAGCAGCCCTAACAGGGGAAAGGGGGCCAACGTCCTGACTTTC
TRBJ2-1 TRBV9 NA 14 NA CASSVGTSLDEQFF TGTGCCAGCAGCGTTGGAACTAGCCTGGATGAGCAGTTCTTC
TRBJ2-1 TRBV28 NA 17 NA CASTPDILEDSYNEQFF TGTGCCAGTACACCCGACATTTTAGAGGACTCCTACAATGAGCAGTTCTTC
TRBJ1-3 TRBV14 NA 13 NA CASSFVTGNTIYF TGTGCCAGCAGCTTTGTTACTGGAAACACCATATATTTT
TRBJ1-1 TRBV6-5 NA 13 NA CASSRYMNTEAFF TGTGCCAGCAGTCGGTACATGAACACTGAAGCTTTCTTT